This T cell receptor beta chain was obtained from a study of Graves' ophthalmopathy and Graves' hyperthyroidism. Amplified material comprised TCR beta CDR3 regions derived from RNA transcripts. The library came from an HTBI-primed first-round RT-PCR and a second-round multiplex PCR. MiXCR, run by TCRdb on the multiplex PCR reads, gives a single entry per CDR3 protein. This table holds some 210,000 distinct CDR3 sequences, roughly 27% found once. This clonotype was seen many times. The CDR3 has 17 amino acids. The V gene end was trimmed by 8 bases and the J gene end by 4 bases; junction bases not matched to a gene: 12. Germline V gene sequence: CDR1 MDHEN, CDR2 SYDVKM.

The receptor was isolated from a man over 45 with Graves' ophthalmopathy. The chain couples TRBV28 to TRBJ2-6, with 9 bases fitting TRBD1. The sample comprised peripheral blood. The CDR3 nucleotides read TGTGCCAGCTCCTCCAGGACAGGGGTTAGAGGGGCCAACGTCCTGACTTTC. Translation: CASSSRTGVRGANVLTF.